This entry is about one TCR beta chain. Its antigen is currently not known. No much larger clonotype is one base removed from it; base qualities were not supplied. CDR3 length: 14 amino acids, cysteine to phenylalanine. Only the CDR3 portion is preserved as DNA: 42 bases, with reading frame beginning at the first base. The junction carries 17 bases between V and J, which are trimmed by 6 bases and 6 bases respectively. CDR1 MDHEN and CDR2 SYDVKM are derived from the germline V gene. The source of the sample is a study of early stage breast cancer tumors (dated by TCRdb to 2016 to 2017). Background on the whole study: Of the 15 to 20 invasive breast tumors, some twelve were found to be estrogen receptor-positive, progesterone receptor-positive and HER2-negative. Across all samples, 2,651,842 templates representing approximately 1.2 million unique clonotypes were detected. On average, each sample got 9 to 10-fold read coverage. Of the roughly twelve ER+/PR+/HER2- tumors, eight were classified as invasive ductal carcinomas and four as invasive lobular carcinomas. General study outcomes and caveats: Chain pairing and functional markers such as CD4, CD8 and FOXP3 were missed by bulk genomic DNA sequencing of unsorted cells. Enriched TCRB sequences shared across patients were mostly commonly generated sequences, unlikely to play an important role in the tumor microenvironment. Compared with adjacent normal breast tissue, tumors had roughly 2.7-fold higher T cell density and higher clonality. Because the cohort was small, a breakdown by tumor subtype could not be done. Repertoires from blood and normal breast were more alike than repertoires from blood and tumor, and in about 85% of the 16 patients, comparing each tissue with blood separated tumor from normal.

The study profiled bulk TCR beta-chain repertoires in matched peripheral blood, tumor and adjacent normal breast tissue taken from about 15 patients with early-stage breast cancer. Before surgery, roughly 4.5-10 mL of whole blood was collected into EDTA tubes and then processed within 2 hours. Ficoll-Paque centrifugation in SepMate-50 tubes was used to isolate peripheral blood mononuclear cells. For storage in liquid nitrogen, PBMCs were cryopreserved as aliquots of roughly 1.8 to 4 million cells in about 90% FBS with approximately 10% DMSO. Genomic DNA was extracted with the Qiagen AllPrep DNA/RNA Mini kit. Each sample was amplified as two independent genomic DNA replicates: 0.45 to 0.5 ug for blood and roughly 1.5 ug for tumor or normal breast. TCRB sequencing of genomic DNA was carried out with the ImmunoSeq Intro kit according to the manufacturer's instructions. Multiplex PCR was run for roughly 33 cycles using proprietary primers and spike-in control sequences for absolute quantification. Single-end 150-bp reads were used to sequence an 87-bp fragment covering the CDR3 and the flanking V and J genes. Each lane of an Illumina MiSeq using version 3.0 chemistry carried seven multiplexed samples, with two replicates per sample. The paper's processing steps were these. The vendor's proprietary pipeline processed the raw data and merged both replicates into a single result for each sample. Productive rearrangements sharing the V-gene family, CDR3 amino acid sequence and J-gene segment were defined as clonotypes. To compute clonality, the normalized Shannon entropy (Pielou evenness) of TCRB abundances was subtracted from 1. To estimate T cell density, the total number of templates was divided by the input cell count, which was inferred from how much DNA went in. Recon with default parameters was used to estimate total repertoire diversity and clonality. A clonotype was considered tumor-enriched if its abundance in tumor exceeded 0.1% and was at least 32-fold higher than its abundance in normal breast. Drawn from immuneACCESS, this table holds only the in-frame rearrangements with V and J called that TCRdb kept. Clones are partly lost; checked studies trace under half to an unresolved V gene and leave the rest unexplained. The V and J calls and clone size are taken from that table; D and trimming were inferred from the DNA. The sample yields about 72,000 clones; approximately 79% were counted once. The ten largest clones take up roughly 3% of the sample.

This sequence was found in a person between 60 and 70 years old with breast cancer. Sample: blood. The chain joins TRBV28 to TRBJ1-2; the D gene remains uncertain. The nucleotide sequence reads TGTGCCAGCAGCCCGACGCAGACAACCCATGGCTACACCTTC. It translates to CASSPTQTTHGYTF.